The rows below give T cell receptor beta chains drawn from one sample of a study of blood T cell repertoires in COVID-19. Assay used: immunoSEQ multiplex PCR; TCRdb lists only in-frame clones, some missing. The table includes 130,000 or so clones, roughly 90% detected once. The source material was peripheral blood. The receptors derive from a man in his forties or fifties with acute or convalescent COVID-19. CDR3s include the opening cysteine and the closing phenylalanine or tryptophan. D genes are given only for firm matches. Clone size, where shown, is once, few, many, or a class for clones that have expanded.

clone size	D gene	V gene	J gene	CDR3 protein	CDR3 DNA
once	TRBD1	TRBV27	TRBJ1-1	CASSPLTGGARNTEAFF	TGTGCCAGCAGCCCCCTCACAGGGGGCGCACGAAACACTGAAGCTTTCTTT
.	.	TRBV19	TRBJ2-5	CASSRLEGLETQYF	TGTGCCAGTAGTCGCCTGGAGGGGCTGGAGACCCAGTACTTC
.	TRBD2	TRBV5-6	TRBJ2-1	CASSLSAGRSYNEQFF	TGTGCCAGCAGCTTATCAGCGGGACGCTCCTACAATGAGCAGTTCTTC
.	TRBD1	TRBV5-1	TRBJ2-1	CASSLAGQEYNEQFF	TGCGCCAGCAGCTTGGCCGGACAGGAGTACAATGAGCAGTTCTTC
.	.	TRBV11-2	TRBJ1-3	CASSLKQGYSGNTIYF	TGTGCCAGCAGCTTAAAACAGGGTTACTCTGGAAACACCATATATTTT
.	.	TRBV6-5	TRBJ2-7	CASSYGPTGEQYF	TGTGCCAGCAGTTACGGGCCGACGGGGGAGCAGTACTTC
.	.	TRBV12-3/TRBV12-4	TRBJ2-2	CAGTHRGTGELFF	TGTGCCGGAACACACCGAGGAACCGGGGAGCTGTTTTTT
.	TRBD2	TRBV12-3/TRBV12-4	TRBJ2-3	CASLAGGHTQYF	TGTGCCAGCCTTGCGGGGGGACATACGCAGTATTTT
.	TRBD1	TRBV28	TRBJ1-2	CASSPDRDKGYTF	TGTGCCAGCAGCCCCGACAGGGATAAGGGCTACACCTTC
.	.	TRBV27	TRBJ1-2	CASSLNRPPYGYTF	TGTGCCAGCAGTTTGAACAGGCCCCCTTATGGCTACACCTTC
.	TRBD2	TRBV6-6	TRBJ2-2	CASVQREGNTGELFF	TGTGCCAGCGTCCAGCGGGAGGGGAACACCGGGGAGCTGTTTTTT
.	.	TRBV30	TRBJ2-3	CAWSSTGLITDTQYF	TGTGCCTGGAGTAGCACGGGATTAATTACAGATACGCAGTATTTT
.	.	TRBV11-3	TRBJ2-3	CASSARTSSGTDTQYF	TGTGCCAGCAGCGCAAGAACTAGCTCGGGTACAGATACGCAGTATTTT